This TCR beta chain was documented in a study of blood T cells in healthy people across ages (dated by TCRdb to between 2015 and 2017). For the wider study: In model experiments, roughly one uniquely barcoded TCR beta cDNA molecule per two T cells was captured by template switching. The donors were divided into four age groups: young (average approximately 16 years), middle-aged (almost 40), aged (under 70) and long-lived (about 84). Age-related changes in TCR beta repertoire diversity were measured in the study by deep sequencing normalized with unique cDNA molecular identifiers. To avoid experimental bias, donors of different ages were randomly spread across the sequencing lanes. Two additional independent replicas of 1 million unique cDNA reads from the same blood draw were analyzed for two donors (one aged 18 to 30 and one aged 80 or older).

The donors were roughly 39 Caucasian individuals from Russia, aged about 6 to 100 years, who were systemically healthy. Around 10 milliliters of peripheral blood were collected from each donor into EDTA-treated Vacutainer tubes. Ficoll-Paque density-gradient centrifugation was used to isolate PBMCs, with at least 7 million obtained per sample. Trizol reagent was used to extract total RNA from the PBMCs, yielding at least 5.5 micrograms per sample. For every donor, flow cytometry on a PBMC aliquot measured the percentage of naive CD45RAhigh/CD27high T cells. Overall results and qualifications from the work: Compared with the aged group, the long-lived group had more naive CD4+ T cells, fewer expanded clones and increased TCR diversity, suggesting age selection. A strong correlation was found between observed TCR beta diversity and the percentage of naive T cells measured by flow cytometry. Because donor CMV infection status was unknown, age-related changes in expanded clonotypes were potentially confounded. Conclusive comparison of naive and antigen-experienced compartments was prevented by the profiling of bulk unsorted PBMCs. Observed TCR beta diversity per million T cells fell roughly linearly with age, and a significant reduction was already apparent by age about 43. Estimates of total diversity from one million sequenced T cells were regarded as lower bounds and underestimates.

This clonotype was observed a few times. Its antigen remains unidentified. Within one base of it there is no much larger clone, and no base qualities were kept. Measured from the cysteine to the phenylalanine, the CDR3 is 19 residues long. Left in the record is the CDR3 DNA by itself, 57 bases read in frame from the first base. The germline V gene encodes CDR1 SGHVT and CDR2 SQSDAQ. Trimming removed 7 bases from V and 0 bases from J; the gene matches leave 15 bases unexplained. The library was generated by 5' RACE. Data came from an Illumina HiSeq 2500. A second PCR of about 6 to 11 cycles was performed with a sample-barcoded 5' primer and a J-beta primer mix. A unique molecular identifier was introduced onto each TCR beta cDNA molecule by a template-switch 5' adaptor carrying 12 random nucleotides. Each sample yielded at least 3 million CDR3-containing paired-end reads. The Mint cDNA synthesis kit, primed by a TRBC-specific oligonucleotide, was used to synthesize first-strand cDNA from all RNA. All cDNA was treated with uracil-DNA glycosylase and then went through a first 18-cycle PCR with the universal primers M1SS and BC2_uni_R. The source study handled its data this way. For normalization, 1 million high-quality reads were randomly selected from each sample, with every read carrying a distinct molecular identifier. Reads with shared molecular identifiers were discarded instead of being binned into consensus sequences. MiTCR, run with a Q25 quality threshold and the strictest error-elimination algorithm, handled CDR3 identification, clonotype clustering and error correction. A nonparametric unseen species model using Euler transformation provided a lower-bound estimate of total TCR beta diversity. Through fastp at Q25 and MiXCR, TCRdb rebuilt clones from the public reads, retaining in-frame beta chains. Rows merge per CDR3 protein into single entries with the most common DNA and genes. These V and J calls rely on TCRdb rather than the paper's analysis. In this sample the table shows under 2,000,000 distinct CDR3 sequences, roughly 50% of which occur a single time. The ten largest clones represent more than 2% of the sample.

In this chain, TRBV7-4 is recombined with TRBJ2-1, with 10 bases aligning to TRBD2. What was sequenced was blood. The receptor's source is a woman in her 40s in good health. The sequenced DNA: TGTGCCAGCACACTCGGTAGTAGTCTAGCGGGGGTCTCCTACAATGAGCAGTTCTTC. Translated, it gives CASTLGSSLAGVSYNEQFF.